Below, 18 T cell receptor beta chains from the same sample are listed, as sequenced in a study of response to subunit inactivated influenza vaccine. MiXCR was run by TCRdb on the RT-PCR reads, yielding one entry per CDR3 protein. The data hold around 850,000 distinct CDR3 sequences, with approximately 18% observed a single time. The starting material was PBMCs from blood, obtained 4 to 6 days after vaccination. The source is a man in his forties or fifties who received an inactivated influenza vaccine.

The chain has TRBV20-1 and TRBJ1-5, with a tentative D call TRBD1 (6 bases). The CDR3 has 13 residues. From germline, CDR1 is DFQATT and CDR2 SNEGSKA (reference sequence). CDR3 loop: CSVQGYSNQPQHF. For the CDR3, the DNA is TGCAGCGTACAGGGTTATAGCAATCAGCCCCAGCATTTT.

V usage is TRBV5-1 and J usage is TRBJ2-1, with TRBD1 matching over 9 bases. The germline V gene has CDR1 SGHRS and CDR2 YFSETQ. The CDR3 totals 16 residues. V gave up 3 bases and J gave up 1 base; unmatched junction bases: 5. The CDR3 region has the DNA TGCGCCAGCAGCTGGGGACAGGGAAGGTCCTACAATGAGCAGTTCTTC. This gives the protein CASSWGQGRSYNEQFF.

This clonotype was detected once. This rearrangement joins TRBV30 to TRBJ2-7, with a possible D match to TRBD1 (5 bases). The CDR3 contains 11 residues. The ends were cut back, 3 bases at V and 2 bases at J, with 5 bases in the middle. The V gene's germline CDR1 is GTSNPN and CDR2 SVGIG (reference sequence). DNA for the CDR3: TGTGCCTGGAGCAGGGCCTACGAGCAGTACTTC. Amino acids: CAWSRAYEQYF.

This clonotype was recorded a few times. The chain joins TRBV6-5 to TRBJ1-1; D is possibly TRBD1 (6 bases). The CDR3 length is 11 residues. CDR1 is MNHEY and CDR2 is SVGAGI in the germline V gene. V gave up 7 bases and J gave up 8 bases, with 11 bases separating them. The CDR3 DNA follows: TGTGCCAGCACGCGGGGGCAAGAAGCTTTCTTT. Translating it yields CASTRGQEAFF.

This clonotype was counted a few times. This chain joins TRBV7-2 and TRBJ2-1; 11 bases fit TRBD2. CDR1 and CDR2 from the germline V gene are SGHTA and FQGNSA. The CDR3 covers 17 residues. The trim removed 5 bases at V and 1 base at J, leaving 7 bases unmatched. In nucleotides, the CDR3 is TGTGCCAGCAGCCTCACTAGCGGGGGTAGGTCCTACAATGAGCAGTTCTTC. Translated: CASSLTSGGRSYNEQFF.

The gene calls are TRBV5-1 and TRBJ2-7; 7 nucleotides line up with TRBD1. Per germline, CDR1 SGHRS and CDR2 YFSETQ. V was clipped by 1 base and J by 4 bases; unmatched bases: 11. The CDR3 consists of 16 residues. CDR3 coding DNA: TGCGCCAGCAGCTTGACCCGAACCGGGACAGCGTACGAGCAGTACTTC. Its translation is CASSLTRTGTAYEQYF.

This clonotype was detected many times. V usage is TRBV24-1 and J usage is TRBJ2-3; 11 bases match TRBD2. The CDR3 has 15 amino acids. Germline CDR1 is KGHDR and CDR2 is SFDVKD. The trim removed 5 bases at V and 4 bases at J, leaving 4 bases unmatched. The CDR3 protein is CATSATSGGADTQYF. The CDR3 bases are TGTGCCACCAGTGCTACTAGCGGGGGCGCAGATACGCAGTATTTT.

This clonotype has just a few counts. J is TRBJ2-5 and V is TRBV24-1; 8 nucleotides match TRBD1. CDR1 and CDR2 (germline): KGHDR, SFDVKD. J lost 5 bases, V lost 3 bases, and 4 bases had no gene match. The CDR3 sequence is 14 residues long. The DNA for the CDR3 is TGTGCCACCAGTGATCGACAGGGGTTGGAGACCCAGTACTTC. Translating gives CATSDRQGLETQYF.

This clonotype was seen ten or more times. The rearrangement uses TRBV7-2 and TRBJ2-3; 10 positions agree with TRBD2. This CDR3 spans 15 amino acids. Germline CDR1 is SGHTA and CDR2 is FQGNSA. V shed 1 base and J 6 bases; nucleotides not matched to a gene: 4. CDR3 amino acids: CASSLVVTSGDTQYF. DNA for the CDR3: TGTGCCAGCAGCTTAGTTGTGACTAGCGGGGATACGCAGTATTTT.

This clonotype was counted a few times. The gene calls are TRBV5-1 and TRBJ2-1; D unresolved. V was pared by 5 bases and J by 5 bases, with 17 bases between. The CDR3 is 15 residues long. Germline CDR1 is SGHRS and CDR2 is YFSETQ. CDR3 in DNA: TGCGCCAGCAGTAGTTGGGCAGGCAAGGACAATGAGCAGTTCTTC. Amino acids: CASSSWAGKDNEQFF. The whole variable domain, filled in from reference TRBV5-1 and TRBJ2-1, reads KAGVTQTPRYLIKTRGQQVTLSCSPISGHRSVSWYQQTPGQGLQFLFEYFSETQRNKGNFPGRFSGRQFSNSRSEMNVSTLELGDSALYLCASSSWAGKDNEQFFGPGTRLTVL.

This clonotype was detected ten times or more. The rearrangement links TRBV7-9 to TRBJ2-3, with D perhaps matching TRBD2 (6 bases). The CDR3 is made up of 17 amino acids. Germline CDR1 SEHNR, CDR2 FQNEAQ (reference sequence). Between the trimmed V and J ends, which lost 2 bases and 2 bases, there was a span of 17 bases. The CDR3 loop reads CASSLYVGGLATDTQYF. CDR3 in DNA: TGTGCCAGCAGCTTATACGTAGGAGGGCTTGCCACAGATACGCAGTATTTT.

This clonotype showed up just a few times. The chain carries TRBV6-1 and TRBJ2-2; TRBD1 agrees at 10 bases. Germline V gives CDR1 MNHNS, CDR2 SASEGT. This CDR3 has 14 amino acids. The V gene end was trimmed by 5 bases and the J gene end by 5 bases; junction bases not matched to a gene: 2. The CDR3 is CASSRTGGTGELFF. In nucleotides, the CDR3 is TGTGCCAGCAGTCGGACAGGGGGGACCGGGGAGCTGTTTTTT.

The genes are TRBV6-1 and TRBJ1-2; D is unclear. The V gene's germline CDR1 is MNHNS and CDR2 SASEGT. The CDR3 consists of 12 residues. Trimming removed 5 bases from V and 0 bases from J, with 4 bases in between. CDR3 region: CASSPTNYGYTF. The CDR3 DNA reads TGTGCCAGCAGTCCCACTAACTATGGCTACACCTTC.

V is TRBV15 and J is TRBJ1-1; tentative D call: TRBD1 (6 bases). The CDR3 runs 15 residues. Germline V gives CDR1 LNHNV, CDR2 YYDKDF (reference sequence). The V end lost 5 bases, the J end lost 1 base, and 14 bases lay between the germline ends. The CDR3: CATSSEGVGNTEAFF. CDR3 bases: TGTGCCACCAGCTCCGAGGGGGTAGGGAACACTGAAGCTTTCTTT.

This clonotype was observed a few times. The gene calls are TRBV10-3 and TRBJ2-1, with 8 nucleotides matching TRBD1. The CDR3 consists of 12 residues. V shed 10 bases and J 6 bases; nucleotides not matched to a gene: 5. Looked up from germline, CDR1 is ENHRY and CDR2 is SYGVKD. In DNA form, the CDR3 reads TGTGCCACCCGGACAGGGATCAATGAGCAGTTCTTC. Translating gives CATRTGINEQFF.

This clonotype occurred many times. The rearrangement joins TRBV20-1 to TRBJ2-7; D gene ambiguous. Deletions cut 5 bases from V and 0 bases from J, with 11 bases between. The CDR3 covers 13 residues. Germline CDR1 DFQATT, CDR2 SNEGSKA (reference sequence). The CDR3 protein is CSAENRDSYEQYF. For the CDR3, the DNA is TGCAGTGCTGAAAACAGAGACTCCTACGAGCAGTACTTC.

V usage is TRBV28 and J usage is TRBJ1-6, with D hard to call. Germline loops: CDR1 MDHEN, CDR2 SYDVKM. The V end was cut by 2 bases, the J end by 0 bases, with 8 bases between. The CDR3 has 16 amino acids. The CDR3 is CASSLMALSYNSPLHF. CDR3 nucleotide sequence: TGTGCCAGCAGTTTAATGGCTCTCTCCTATAATTCACCCCTCCACTTT. The full variable domain, its missing parts supplied by reference TRBV28 and TRBJ1-6, is DVKVTQSSRYLVKRTGEKVFLECVQDMDHENMFWYRQDPGLGLRLIYFSYDVKMKEKGDIPEGYSVSREKKERFSLILESASTNQTSMYLCASSLMALSYNSPLHFGNGTRLTVT.

This clonotype has only a few counts. The chain links TRBV10-3 to TRBJ1-2; D not certain. There are 13 residues in the CDR3. The germline CDR1 and CDR2 sequences are ENHRY and SYGVKD. V was trimmed by 2 bases and J by 3 bases, leaving 7 bases between them. CDR3 nucleotide sequence: TGTGCCATCAGTGAGAAGGGCGACTATGGCTACACCTTC. Its protein product is CAISEKGDYGYTF.